What follows are 3 T cell receptor beta chains derived from one specimen sequenced in a study of early T cells in non-severe SARS-CoV-2 infection. MiXCR was run by TCRdb on the 5' RACE reads, yielding one entry per CDR3 protein. The sample lists about 81,000 distinct CDR3 sequences, 5.5% to 7.5% occurring once. Material: whole blood. The receptors shown here come from an adult who was a healthcare worker with PCR-confirmed SARS-CoV-2 infection or an uninfected control (not recorded which).

The rearrangement uses TRBV5-1 and TRBJ1-2; 8 bases are shared with TRBD1. Germline V lookup: CDR1 SGHRS, CDR2 YFSETQ. The CDR3 has 14 amino acids. The junction had 5 bases not matched to a gene; V was cut back by 5 bases and J by 2 bases. CDR3: CASSLTGANYGYTF. DNA for the CDR3: TGCGCCAGCAGTTTGACAGGGGCGAACTATGGCTACACCTTC. Variable domain in full (rest from reference TRBV5-1 and TRBJ1-2): KAGVTQTPRYLIKTRGQQVTLSCSPISGHRSVSWYQQTPGQGLQFLFEYFSETQRNKGNFPGRFSGRQFSNSRSEMNVSTLELGDSALYLCASSLTGANYGYTFGSGTRLTVV.

This clonotype was seen repeatedly, ten times or more. V is TRBV28 and J is TRBJ2-7; no firm D call. The V gene lost 3 bases and the J gene lost 0 bases, with 21 bases spanning the gap. This CDR3 contains 18 residues. Germline lookup yields CDR1 MDHEN and CDR2 SYDVKM. The CDR3 protein is CASSFPPGGRRSSYEQYF. The CDR3 region has the DNA TGTGCCAGCAGTTTCCCCCCCGGTGGGCGGAGAAGCTCCTACGAGCAGTACTTC.

The table lists this clonotype with many counts. The J gene is TRBJ2-1, the V gene TRBV3-1; 7 bases agree with TRBD1. The CDR3 is 14 residues long. J lost 3 bases, V lost 5 bases, and 4 bases had no gene match. Germline loops: CDR1 LGHDT, CDR2 YNNKEL (reference sequence). Here the CDR3 DNA reads TGTGCCAGCAGCGAATGGACAGGCTACAATGAGCAGTTCTTC. Translating it yields CASSEWTGYNEQFF.